This entry is about one T cell receptor beta chain. Its antigen remains unidentified. As the sequencing template, cDNA was produced by extracting RNA and reverse transcribing it. TCRdb keeps only in-frame clones here, not all; method: immunoSEQ multiplex PCR. The sample lists some 42,000 clones; roughly 92% were seen once. The V and J ends lost 4 bases and 4 bases respectively, with 13 bases between them. In germline, CDR1 is SEHNR, CDR2 FQNEAQ (reference sequence). The CDR3 covers 15 residues. This sample is drawn from a study of CD8+ T cells in alopecia areata. For the study at large: Administration of oral tofacitinib to treated patients was at 5 to 10 mg twice daily.

Study results and limitations: For baseline CD8+ expansion, any link to response stays uncertain with one nonresponder. Mice showed TCR sharing more clearly than patients did, possibly owing to HLA. Higher clonality than in normal scalp was seen in lesional scalp, especially alopecia totalis/universalis.

Treatment in this sample: oral pan-JAK inhibitor, 5-10 mg twice daily. Specimen: CD8+ T cells sorted from blood, collected at week 24, from a patient treated with tofacitinib. This receptor was obtained from a human donor with alopecia areata. This chain uses TRBV7-9 with TRBJ2-2, with no clear D. CDR3 DNA sequence: TGTGCCAGCAGCTCCGAGTTAGGGCGCACCGGGGAGCTGTTTTTT. Its protein is CASSSELGRTGELFF. The full variable domain, its missing parts supplied by reference TRBV7-9 and TRBJ2-2, is DTGVSQNPRHKITKRGQNVTFRCDPISEHNRLYWYRQTLGQGPEFLTYFQNEAQLEKSRLLSDRFSAERPKGSFSTLEIQRTEQGDSAMYLCASSSELGRTGELFFGEGSRLTVL.